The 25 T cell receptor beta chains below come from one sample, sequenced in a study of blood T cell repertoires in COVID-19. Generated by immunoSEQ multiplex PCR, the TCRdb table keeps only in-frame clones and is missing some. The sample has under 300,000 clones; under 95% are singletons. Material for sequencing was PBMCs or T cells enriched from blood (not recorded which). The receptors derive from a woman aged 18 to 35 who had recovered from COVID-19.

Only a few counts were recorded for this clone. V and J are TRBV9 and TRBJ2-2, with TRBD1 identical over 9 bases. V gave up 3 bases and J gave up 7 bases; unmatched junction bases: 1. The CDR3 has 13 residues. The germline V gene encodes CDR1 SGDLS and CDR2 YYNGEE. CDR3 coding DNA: TGTGCCAGCAGCGACAGGGGGCGCGGGGAGCTGTTTTTT. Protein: CASSDRGRGELFF.

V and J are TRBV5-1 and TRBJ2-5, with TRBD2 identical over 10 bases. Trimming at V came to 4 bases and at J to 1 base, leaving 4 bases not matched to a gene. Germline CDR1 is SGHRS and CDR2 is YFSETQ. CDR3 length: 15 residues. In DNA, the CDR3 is TGCGCCAGCAGCCATCTAGCGGGGGCCCAAGAGACCCAGTACTTC. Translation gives CASSHLAGAQETQYF.

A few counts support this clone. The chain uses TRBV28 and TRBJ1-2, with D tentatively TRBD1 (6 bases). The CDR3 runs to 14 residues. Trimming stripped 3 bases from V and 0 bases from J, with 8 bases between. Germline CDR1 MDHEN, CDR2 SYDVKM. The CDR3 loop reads CASSLYRANYGYTF. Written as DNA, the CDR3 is TGTGCCAGCAGTTTGTACAGGGCTAACTATGGCTACACCTTC.

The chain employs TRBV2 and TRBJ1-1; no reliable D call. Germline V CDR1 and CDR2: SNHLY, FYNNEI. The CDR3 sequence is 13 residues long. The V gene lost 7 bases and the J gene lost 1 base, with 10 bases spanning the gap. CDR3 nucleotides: TGTGCCAGCAAACCCCGGGGGAACACTGAAGCTTTCTTT. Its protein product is CASKPRGNTEAFF.

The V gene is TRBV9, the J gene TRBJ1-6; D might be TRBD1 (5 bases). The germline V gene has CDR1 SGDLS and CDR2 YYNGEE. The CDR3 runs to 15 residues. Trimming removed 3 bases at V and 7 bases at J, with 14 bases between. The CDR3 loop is CASSETGLTNSPLHF. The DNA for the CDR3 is TGTGCCAGCAGCGAGACGGGACTTACGAATTCACCCCTCCACTTT.

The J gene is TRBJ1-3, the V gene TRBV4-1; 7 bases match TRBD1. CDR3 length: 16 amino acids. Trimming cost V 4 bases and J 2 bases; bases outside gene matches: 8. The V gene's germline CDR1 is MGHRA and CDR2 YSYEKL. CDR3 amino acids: CASSLGTGTAGNTIYF. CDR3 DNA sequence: TGCGCCAGCAGCCTTGGGACCGGGACAGCTGGAAACACCATATATTTT.

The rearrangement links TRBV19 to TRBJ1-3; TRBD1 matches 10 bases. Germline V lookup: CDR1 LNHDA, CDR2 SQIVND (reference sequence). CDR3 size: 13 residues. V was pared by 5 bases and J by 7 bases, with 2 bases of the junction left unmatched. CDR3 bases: TGTGCCAGTAGTTCGGGACAGGGGAACACCATATATTTT. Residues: CASSSGQGNTIYF.

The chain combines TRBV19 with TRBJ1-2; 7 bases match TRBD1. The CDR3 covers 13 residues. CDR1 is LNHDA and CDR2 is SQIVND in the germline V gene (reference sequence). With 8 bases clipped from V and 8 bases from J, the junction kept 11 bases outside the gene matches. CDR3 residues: CASLPTGLGGYTF. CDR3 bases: TGTGCCAGTCTCCCGACAGGGCTCGGCGGCTACACCTTC.

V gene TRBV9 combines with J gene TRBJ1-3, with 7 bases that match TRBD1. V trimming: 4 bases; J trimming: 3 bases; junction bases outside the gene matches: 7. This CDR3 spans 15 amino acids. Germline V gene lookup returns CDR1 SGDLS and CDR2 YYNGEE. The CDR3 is CASSPQTGSGNTIYF. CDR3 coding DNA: TGTGCCAGCAGCCCCCAGACAGGGAGTGGAAACACCATATATTTT.

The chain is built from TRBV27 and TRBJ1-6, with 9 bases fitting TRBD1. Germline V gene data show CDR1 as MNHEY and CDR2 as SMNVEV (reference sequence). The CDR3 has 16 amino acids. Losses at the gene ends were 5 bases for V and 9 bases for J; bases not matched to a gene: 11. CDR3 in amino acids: CASSGYQGQGISPLHF. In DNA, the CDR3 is TGTGCCAGCAGTGGCTACCAGGGACAGGGAATTTCACCCCTCCACTTT.

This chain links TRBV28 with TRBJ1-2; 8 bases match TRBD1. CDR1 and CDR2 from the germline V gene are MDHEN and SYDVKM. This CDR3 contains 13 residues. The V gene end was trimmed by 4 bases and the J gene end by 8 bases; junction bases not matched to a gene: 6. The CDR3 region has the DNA TGTGCCAGCAGTTGGCAGGGGGCTGGGGGCTACACCTTC. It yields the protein CASSWQGAGGYTF.

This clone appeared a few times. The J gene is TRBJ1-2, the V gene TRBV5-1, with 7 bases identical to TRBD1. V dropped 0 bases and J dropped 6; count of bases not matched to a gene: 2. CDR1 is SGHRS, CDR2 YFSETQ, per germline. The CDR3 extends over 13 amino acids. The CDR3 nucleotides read TGCGCCAGCAGCTTGGAGGGGGCTCATGGCTACACCTTC. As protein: CASSLEGAHGYTF.

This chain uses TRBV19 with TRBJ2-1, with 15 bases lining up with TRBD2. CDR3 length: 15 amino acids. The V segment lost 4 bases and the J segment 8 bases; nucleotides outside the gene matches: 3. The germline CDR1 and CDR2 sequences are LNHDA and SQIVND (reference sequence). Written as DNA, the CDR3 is TGTGCCAGTAGTACGGGACTAGCGGGAGGCGATGAGCAGTTCTTC. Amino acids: CASSTGLAGGDEQFF.

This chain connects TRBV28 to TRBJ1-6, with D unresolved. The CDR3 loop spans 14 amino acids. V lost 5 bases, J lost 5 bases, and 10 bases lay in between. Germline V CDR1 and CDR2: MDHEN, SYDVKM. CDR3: CASSIRGNNSPLHF. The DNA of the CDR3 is TGTGCCAGCAGTATCAGAGGTAATAATTCACCCCTCCACTTT.

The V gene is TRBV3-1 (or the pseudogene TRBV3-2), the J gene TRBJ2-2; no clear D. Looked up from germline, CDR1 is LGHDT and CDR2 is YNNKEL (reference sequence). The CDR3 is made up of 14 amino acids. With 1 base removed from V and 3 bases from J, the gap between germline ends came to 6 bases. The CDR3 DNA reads TGTGCCAGCAGCCAAGCGGAGTACACCGGGGAGCTGTTTTTT. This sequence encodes CASSQAEYTGELFF.

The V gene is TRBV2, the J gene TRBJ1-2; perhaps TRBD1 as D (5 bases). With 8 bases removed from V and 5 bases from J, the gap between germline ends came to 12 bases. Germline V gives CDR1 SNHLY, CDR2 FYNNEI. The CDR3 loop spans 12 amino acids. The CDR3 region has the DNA TGTGCCAGCGCCAGGGCATGGTATGGCTACACCTTC. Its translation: CASARAWYGYTF.

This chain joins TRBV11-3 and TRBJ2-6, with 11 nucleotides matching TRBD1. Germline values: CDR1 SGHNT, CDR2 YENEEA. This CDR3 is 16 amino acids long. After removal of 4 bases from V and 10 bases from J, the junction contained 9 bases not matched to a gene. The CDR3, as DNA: TGTGCCAGCAGCTCCACTCGGGACAGGGGGACAAACGTCCTGACTTTC. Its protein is CASSSTRDRGTNVLTF. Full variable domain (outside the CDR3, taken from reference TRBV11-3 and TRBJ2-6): EAGVVQSPRYKIIEKKQPVAFWCNPISGHNTLYWYLQNLGQGPELLIRYENEEAVDDSQLPKDRFSAERLKGVDSTLKIQPAELGDSAVYLCASSSTRDRGTNVLTFGAGSRLTVL.

CDR3 region: CASSSGQGSYEQYF. In DNA form, the CDR3 reads TGTGCCAGCAGCTCCGGACAGGGCTCCTACGAGCAGTACTTC. This rearrangement joins TRBV5-4 to TRBJ2-7; 8 bases are a match to TRBD1. The CDR3 is made up of 14 amino acids. Germline V gene sequence: CDR1 SGHNT, CDR2 YYREEE (reference sequence). V trimming: 3 bases; J trimming: 0 bases; junction bases outside the gene matches: 2.

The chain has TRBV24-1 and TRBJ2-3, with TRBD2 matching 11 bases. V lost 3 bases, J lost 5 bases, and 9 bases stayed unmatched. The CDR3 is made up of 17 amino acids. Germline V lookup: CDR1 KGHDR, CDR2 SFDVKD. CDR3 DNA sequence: TGTGCCACCAGTGATCGGTTGACTAGCGGGGCTGAAGATACGCAGTATTTT. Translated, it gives CATSDRLTSGAEDTQYF.

CDR3 region: CASSLGPSGNTGELFF. The CDR3 region has the DNA TGTGCCAGCAGCTTAGGTCCTAGCGGGAACACCGGGGAGCTGTTTTTT. The chain recombines TRBV7-6 with TRBJ2-2; TRBD2 agrees at 7 bases. Germline CDR1 and CDR2: SGHVS and FNYEAQ. Trimming removed 1 base from V and 1 base from J; junction bases left unmatched: 3. This CDR3 has 16 residues.

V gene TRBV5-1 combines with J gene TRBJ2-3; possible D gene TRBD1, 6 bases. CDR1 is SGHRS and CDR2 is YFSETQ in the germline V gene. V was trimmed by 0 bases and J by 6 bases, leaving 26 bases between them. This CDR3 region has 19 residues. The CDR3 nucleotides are TGCGCCAGCAGCTTGGTTGCGCGATCGTTAGGGAGAAGGGGGGATACGCAGTATTTT. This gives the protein CASSLVARSLGRRGDTQYF.

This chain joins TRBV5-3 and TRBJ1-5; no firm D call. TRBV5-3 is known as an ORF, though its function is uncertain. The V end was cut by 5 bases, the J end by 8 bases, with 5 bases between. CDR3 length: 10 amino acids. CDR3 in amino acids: CARRREPQHF. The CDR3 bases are TGTGCCAGAAGGAGAGAGCCCCAGCATTTT.

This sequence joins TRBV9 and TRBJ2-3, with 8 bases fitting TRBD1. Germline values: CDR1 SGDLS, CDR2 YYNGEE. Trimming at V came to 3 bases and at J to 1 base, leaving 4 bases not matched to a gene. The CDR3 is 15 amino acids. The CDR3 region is CASSASTGGTDTQYF. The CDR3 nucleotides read TGTGCCAGCAGCGCGTCGACAGGGGGCACAGATACGCAGTATTTT.

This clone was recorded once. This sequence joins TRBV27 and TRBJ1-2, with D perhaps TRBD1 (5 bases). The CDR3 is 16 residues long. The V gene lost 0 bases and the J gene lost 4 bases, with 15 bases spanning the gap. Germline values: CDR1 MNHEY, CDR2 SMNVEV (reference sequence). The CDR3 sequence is CASSLSGGDWVYGYTF. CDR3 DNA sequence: TGTGCCAGCAGTTTATCGGGAGGGGATTGGGTCTATGGCTACACCTTC.

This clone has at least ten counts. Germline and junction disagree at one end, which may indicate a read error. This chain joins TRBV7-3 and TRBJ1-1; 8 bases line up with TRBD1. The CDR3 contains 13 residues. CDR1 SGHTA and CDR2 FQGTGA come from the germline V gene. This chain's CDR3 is CASSLTPQGVAFF. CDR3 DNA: TGTGCCAGCAGCCTAACCCCACAGGGGGTAGCTTTCTTT.